Listed below are T cell receptor beta chains from one sample, sequenced in a study of T cell changes during pregnancy in multiple sclerosis. TCRdb keeps only in-frame clones here, not all; method: immunoSEQ multiplex PCR. The data show approximately 99,000 clones, over 75% seen once. The sample in question was peripheral blood, obtained in the second trimester of pregnancy. These receptors were collected from a female donor in good health, enrolled as a control in a pregnancy study. The CDR3 runs from the conserved cysteine through the conserved F or W. Each record gives: clone size, V gene, D gene, J gene, CDR3 DNA, CDR3 protein. A D gene is named only where the DNA matches it firmly. The size of a clone is reported for some rows only, either as once, few or many, or as a class for expanded clones.

-,TRBV30,-,TRBJ1-2,TGTGCCTGGAGTGTACGTAGACAGCCTACTAACTATGGCTACACCTTC,CAWSVRRQPTNYGYTF
-,TRBV30,TRBD1,TRBJ2-1,TGTGCCTGGGCGGGACAGGGGGGAAATGAGCAGTTCTTC,CAWAGQGGNEQFF
-,TRBV19,TRBD1,TRBJ1-1,TGTGCCAGTAGATGGGACAGGGGCACTGAAGCTTTCTTT,CASRWDRGTEAFF
-,TRBV7-7,-,TRBJ2-6,TGTGCTAGCAGCTTAGCCAAAGTCTCCCGCGGGTCTGGGGCCAACGTCCTGACTTTC,CASSLAKVSRGSGANVLTF
-,TRBV4-2,-,TRBJ2-1,TGTGCCAGCAGCCAAGAGCCGGACTCCCTTTACAATGAGCAGTTCTTC,CASSQEPDSLYNEQFF
-,TRBV18,-,TRBJ2-5,TGTGCCAGCTCATCAGGGGACGGGGAGACCCAGTACTTC,CASSSGDGETQYF
-,TRBV5-1,TRBD2,TRBJ2-1,TGCGCCAGCAGCTTGTATAGCGGGATATCCTACAATGAGCAGTTCTTC,CASSLYSGISYNEQFF
-,TRBV28,TRBD1,TRBJ1-3,TGTGCCAGCAGTCTATCGACAGGGGGCGGAAACACCATATATTTT,CASSLSTGGGNTIYF
once,TRBV29-1,TRBD1,TRBJ2-2,TGCAGCGTGACAGGGAGCCCCTTGGACACCGGGGAGCTGTTTTTT,CSVTGSPLDTGELFF
-,TRBV7-9,-,TRBJ1-2,TGTGCCAGCAGCCCCGGGATAAACTTTTACACCTTC,CASSPGINFYTF
-,TRBV5-1,TRBD2,TRBJ2-3,TGCGCCAGCAGCTTGGAGAGACTAGCGGGAGCGGATACGCAGTATTTT,CASSLERLAGADTQYF
-,TRBV7-6,TRBD1,TRBJ2-7,TGTGCCAGCAGCTTAGTGCAGGGGGACGAGCAGTACTTC,CASSLVQGDEQYF
-,TRBV7-2,TRBD1,TRBJ1-4,TGTGCCAGCTCCCAAGGGCAAAACAGGGGAAAACTGTTTTTT,CASSQGQNRGKLFF
-,TRBV12-5,TRBD2,TRBJ2-7,TGTGCTAGTGGCCCCCCTGGGAGGGACGAGCAGTACTTC,CASGPPGRDEQYF
-,TRBV11-3,-,TRBJ2-3,TGTGCCAGCAGCTCCCCCCGAGAGCGAGATACGCAGTATTTT,CASSSPRERDTQYF
-,TRBV2,-,TRBJ2-4,TGTGCCCGCAGTGATTGGGGGGAGGCCAAAAACATTCAGTACTTC,CARSDWGEAKNIQYF
once,TRBV27,-,TRBJ1-5,TGTGCCAGCAGTTTAGGGGCAGCTAGCAATCAGCCCCAGCATTTT,CASSLGAASNQPQHF
-,TRBV27,TRBD2,TRBJ2-6,TGTGCCAGCAGTCCGGAGACTAGCGGGTCACCCGGGGCCAACGTCCTGACTTTC,CASSPETSGSPGANVLTF
-,TRBV28,-,TRBJ1-2,TGTGCCAGCAGTAACTCGGACAGTTTTAACTATGGCTACACCTTC,CASSNSDSFNYGYTF
-,TRBV6-5,-,TRBJ1-1,TGTGCCAGCAGTTCGGTGCTTATGACTGAAGCTTTCTTT,CASSSVLMTEAFF
-,TRBV19,TRBD1,TRBJ1-2,TGTGCCAGTTACGACAGGGTAGGAAAGGGCTACACCTTC,CASYDRVGKGYTF
-,TRBV6-1,-,TRBJ2-5,TGTGCCAGCAGTGAAGCTCCGGAGACCCAGTACTTC,CASSEAPETQYF
-,TRBV5-6,TRBD1,TRBJ2-5,TGTGCCAGCAGCATCTTTGGACAGGGGGCGCAAGAGACCCAGTACTTC,CASSIFGQGAQETQYF